This TCR beta chain stems from a study of OX40 agonist ivuxolimab in advanced cancers. From germline, CDR1 is MGHDK and CDR2 SYGVNS. CDR3 length equals 13 residues. Trimming removed 5 bases from V and 12 bases from J, with 20 bases in between. Produced via immunoSEQ multiplex PCR; TCRdb's table is partial and in-frame only. The sample contains about 84,000 clones, more than 80% of which appear only once. The sequencing here drew on CD4+ or CD8+ T cells sorted from blood, taken in a trial of the OX40 agonist ivuxolimab. This rearrangement joins TRBV25-1 to TRBJ2-7; perhaps D is TRBD1 or TRBD2 (5 bases each). This TCR was sampled from an adult with an advanced solid tumor such as melanoma, head and neck, liver or kidney cancer. CDR3 in amino acids: CASSKGEWGIPYV. The CDR3, as DNA: TGTGCCAGCAGTAAAGGGGAGTGGGGGATACCGTACGTC.